The next 25 T cell receptor beta chains were all read from a single sample in a study of long-term antiretroviral therapy in people with HIV. Survey-level immunoSEQ v3.0 assays were run. Data came from immunoSEQ multiplex PCR; TCRdb stores just in-frame clones and leaves some out. This sample carries 30,000 to 35,000 clones, roughly 85% of them seen once, and the ten largest clones take over 6.5%. The sequencing used unsorted PBMCs, collected 0.4 years before starting antiretroviral therapy. The receptors were gathered from a man in his late teens or twenties with HIV.

V is TRBV9 and J is TRBJ2-1; 7 bases line up with TRBD2. Germline V lookup: CDR1 SGDLS, CDR2 YYNGEE. V lost 4 bases and J lost 10; bases outside the gene matches: 8. The CDR3 is 13 amino acids. The CDR3 spells CASSTSGGGEQFF. CDR3 in DNA: TGTGCCAGCAGCACATCTGGGGGGGGAGAGCAGTTCTTC.

The chain employs TRBV4-1 and TRBJ2-7; 8 bases are a match to TRBD2. CDR1 is MGHRA, CDR2 YSYEKL, per germline. V shed 4 bases, J shed 9 bases, and the junction held 8 bases outside the gene matches. This CDR3 is 13 amino acids long. This chain's CDR3 is CASSPSSGSRQYF. DNA for the CDR3: TGCGCCAGCAGCCCCTCGAGCGGGAGTAGGCAGTACTTC.

The chain combines TRBV6-1 with TRBJ2-7, with a weak D call TRBD1 (7 bases). Germline V gene sequence: CDR1 MNHNS, CDR2 SASEGT. V was pared by 0 bases and J by 2 bases, with 11 bases between. The CDR3 is 15 amino acids. The CDR3 DNA is TGTGCCAGCAGTGAAGCGGAGGGGACAGCCTACGAGCAGTACTTC. This gives the protein CASSEAEGTAYEQYF.

The genes are TRBV9 and TRBJ1-4, with TRBD1 matching over 7 bases. Looked up from germline, CDR1 is SGDLS and CDR2 is YYNGEE. J gave up 4 bases and V 0 bases, and 0 bases lay outside the gene matches. The CDR3 runs 14 residues. DNA of the CDR3: TGTGCCAGCAGCGTAGGACAGGGTAATGAAAAACTGTTTTTT. This encodes CASSVGQGNEKLFF.

This clone was seen a handful of times. V gene TRBV6-5 combines with J gene TRBJ1-2, with no clear D. The CDR3 runs to 12 residues. V lost 7 bases, J lost 7 bases, and 13 bases lay in between. The V gene's germline CDR1 is MNHEY and CDR2 SVGAGI. The CDR3 spells CASTTSGIGYTF. In nucleotides, the CDR3 is TGTGCCAGCACAACGTCGGGGATTGGCTACACCTTC.

The chain carries TRBV7-9 and TRBJ1-1; TRBD1 might be the D (5 bases). Germline loops: CDR1 SEHNR, CDR2 FQNEAQ (reference sequence). The CDR3 sequence is 15 residues long. V dropped 5 bases and J dropped 0 bases, with 13 bases sitting between them. Written as DNA, the CDR3 is TGTGCCAGCAGCAAAGCGGGGGGATTGAACACTGAAGCTTTCTTT. It is translated as CASSKAGGLNTEAFF.

This chain connects TRBV28 to TRBJ2-5; 11 bases are a match to TRBD1. CDR3 length: 13 amino acids. Germline V gives CDR1 MDHEN, CDR2 SYDVKM. J was trimmed by 5 bases and V by 9 bases; bases with no gene match: 5. The CDR3 DNA reads as TGTGCCAGTATGGACAGGGGGCTTGAGACCCAGTACTTC. It specifies CASMDRGLETQYF. Combining the CDR3 with reference TRBV28 and TRBJ2-5 gives the whole variable domain DVKVTQSSRYLVKRTGEKVFLECVQDMDHENMFWYRQDPGLGLRLIYFSYDVKMKEKGDIPEGYSVSREKKERFSLILESASTNQTSMYLCASMDRGLETQYFGPGTRLLVL.

The chain recombines TRBV11-2 with TRBJ1-3, with TRBD1 matching over 9 bases. The V gene end was trimmed by 5 bases and the J gene end by 3 bases; junction bases not matched to a gene: 8. This CDR3 is built from 16 residues. Germline CDR1 reads SGHAT; CDR2 reads FQNNGV. This chain's CDR3 is CASSPTTGGDGNTIYF. The CDR3 DNA follows: TGTGCCAGCAGCCCAACCACAGGGGGCGATGGAAACACCATATATTTT.

This chain uses TRBV27 with TRBJ2-3, with D perhaps TRBD2 (6 bases). The germline gives CDR1 MNHEY, CDR2 SMNVEV (reference sequence). CDR3 length: 16 amino acids. With 3 bases removed from V and 2 bases from J, the gap between germline ends came to 15 bases. CDR3 bases: TGTGCCAGCAGTTTTCGGGCGGGAAATCCCACAGATACGCAGTATTTT. Translated: CASSFRAGNPTDTQYF.

The chain links TRBV6-1 to TRBJ2-5; D unresolved. Germline CDR1 is MNHNS and CDR2 is SASEGT. The ends were cut back, 7 bases at V and 0 bases at J, with 9 bases in the middle. The CDR3 extends over 13 amino acids. CDR3 DNA: TGTGCCAGCACTGCACTCTACCAAGAGACCCAGTACTTC. Its protein product is CASTALYQETQYF.

The V and J genes are TRBV19 and TRBJ2-7; maybe TRBD1 (6 bases). The CDR3 sequence is 14 residues long. Deletions cut 3 bases from V and 1 base from J, with 10 bases between. Germline CDR1 reads LNHDA; CDR2 reads SQIVND (reference sequence). The CDR3 sequence is CASSIPGQSYEQYF. CDR3 nucleotides: TGTGCCAGTAGTATCCCCGGACAGTCCTACGAGCAGTACTTC.

CDR3 amino acids: CASSRDSGTGELFF. The CDR3 DNA follows: TGTGCCAGCAGCAGGGACAGCGGCACCGGGGAGCTGTTTTTT. The chain employs TRBV5-5 and TRBJ2-2; 7 positions agree with TRBD1. Germline loops: CDR1 SGHKS, CDR2 YYEKEE (reference sequence). V was pared by 4 bases and J by 4 bases, with 4 bases of the junction left unmatched. This CDR3 has 14 residues.

The chain employs TRBV5-1 and TRBJ2-3, with a possible D match to TRBD1 (5 bases). This CDR3 has 16 amino acids. Germline lookup yields CDR1 SGHRS and CDR2 YFSETQ. V gave up 0 bases and J gave up 7 bases, with 18 bases separating them. The CDR3 here is CASSLAGRRTPNTQYF. In DNA, the CDR3 is TGCGCCAGCAGCTTGGCTGGGCGTAGGACACCCAATACGCAGTATTTT.

V and J are TRBV30 and TRBJ1-5, with 11 bases fitting TRBD1. This CDR3 contains 14 residues. V was clipped by 2 bases and J by 7 bases; unmatched bases: 4. In germline, CDR1 is GTSNPN, CDR2 SVGIG (reference sequence). The CDR3 here is CAWSPGTGGQPQHF. The CDR3 DNA is TGTGCCTGGAGTCCTGGGACAGGGGGACAGCCCCAGCATTTT.

The sample holds one count of this clone. The chain uses TRBV7-2 and TRBJ2-5; D possibly corresponds to TRBD1 (6 bases). Germline CDR1 reads SGHTA; CDR2 reads FQGNSA. V lost 1 base and J 5 bases, leaving 17 bases between the germline ends. There are 16 residues in the CDR3. CDR3: CASSLVNRAVRETQYF. The CDR3 DNA reads TGTGCCAGCAGCTTAGTGAACAGGGCGGTTCGGGAGACCCAGTACTTC.

The rearrangement joins TRBV6-1 to TRBJ2-7, with 8 bases lining up with TRBD1. This CDR3 has 13 residues. The V gene end was trimmed by 4 bases and the J gene end by 6 bases; junction bases not matched to a gene: 5. The germline CDR1 and CDR2 sequences are MNHNS and SASEGT. CDR3: CASSGGQGREQYF. The CDR3 coding sequence is TGTGCCAGCAGTGGAGGACAGGGCCGCGAGCAGTACTTC.

In this sample, this clone turned up a few times. This chain joins TRBV10-3 and TRBJ1-5, with 10 nucleotides matching TRBD1. Germline CDR1 is ENHRY and CDR2 is SYGVKD. The length of the CDR3 is 17 residues. The V and J ends lost 3 bases and 4 bases, in that order; junction bases with no gene match: 9. The CDR3 reads CAISDRDRGASNQPQHF. The CDR3 nucleotides read TGTGCCATCAGTGACAGGGACAGGGGCGCAAGTAATCAGCCCCAGCATTTT.

This clone has just one count. The chain employs TRBV7-3 and TRBJ1-1; possible D gene TRBD1, 6 bases. Deletions cut 1 base from V and 4 bases from J, with 7 bases between. CDR1 SGHTA and CDR2 FQGTGA come from the germline V gene. This CDR3 spans 13 amino acids. The CDR3 nucleotides read TGTGCCAGCAGCTTAAGCAGGGGCACTGAAGCTTTCTTT. Its protein is CASSLSRGTEAFF.

The chain carries TRBV4-1 and TRBJ2-3; D perhaps matches TRBD1 (5 bases). V lost 3 bases, J lost 1 base, and 8 bases lay in between. The CDR3 is made up of 14 amino acids. CDR1 MGHRA and CDR2 YSYEKL come from the germline V gene. The CDR3 DNA reads as TGCGCCAGCAGCCAGATAGGGGGCACAGATACGCAGTATTTT. Its translation is CASSQIGGTDTQYF.

V and J are TRBV30 and TRBJ1-2, with D maybe TRBD1 (5 bases). The CDR3 has 11 amino acids. Germline V gene sequence: CDR1 GTSNPN, CDR2 SVGIG (reference sequence). The CDR3 is CARQWAYGYTF. For the CDR3, the DNA is TGTGCTAGACAGTGGGCCTATGGCTACACCTTC.

V and J are TRBV7-9 and TRBJ2-7, with 8 nucleotides matching TRBD2. This CDR3 region has 14 residues. The V gene end was trimmed by 3 bases and the J gene end by 2 bases; junction bases not matched to a gene: 3. CDR1 and CDR2 from the germline V gene are SEHNR and FQNEAQ (reference sequence). CDR3 region: CASSFAGGAYEQYF. The CDR3 DNA sequence: TGTGCCAGCAGCTTTGCGGGAGGCGCCTACGAGCAGTACTTC.

The rearrangement uses TRBV5-1 and TRBJ2-5, with D perhaps matching TRBD1 (6 bases). In germline, CDR1 is SGHRS, CDR2 YFSETQ. V lost 0 bases to trimming and J lost 1 base, with 10 bases between them. This CDR3 region has 15 residues. The CDR3 here is CASSLGDRIQETQYF. For the CDR3, the DNA is TGCGCCAGCAGCTTGGGAGACAGGATCCAAGAGACCCAGTACTTC.

This chain uses TRBV29-1 with TRBJ2-5; D call uncertain. Germline CDR1 reads SQVTM; CDR2 reads ANQGSEA. The CDR3 covers 12 residues. The V end lost 8 bases, the J end lost 1 base, and 11 bases lay between the germline ends. As DNA, the CDR3 is TGCAGCTCGGCACATATCCAAGAGACCCAGTACTTC. It translates to CSSAHIQETQYF.

The chain uses TRBV30 and TRBJ1-1; no reliable D call. The V and J ends lost 2 bases and 0 bases respectively, with 7 bases between them. This CDR3 comprises 13 residues. Germline CDR1 and CDR2: GTSNPN and SVGIG (reference sequence). The DNA for the CDR3 is TGTGCCTGGAGTCCTCTCATGAACACTGAAGCTTTCTTT. Protein sequence: CAWSPLMNTEAFF.

This rearrangement joins TRBV10-3 to TRBJ1-4; D gene unclear. This CDR3 has 15 amino acids. Trimming removed 1 base from V and 0 bases from J, with 6 bases in between. The germline CDR1 and CDR2 sequences are ENHRY and SYGVKD. CDR3 DNA sequence: TGTGCCATCAGTGAGTTCGGTGCAACTAATGAAAAACTGTTTTTT. It encodes CAISEFGATNEKLFF.